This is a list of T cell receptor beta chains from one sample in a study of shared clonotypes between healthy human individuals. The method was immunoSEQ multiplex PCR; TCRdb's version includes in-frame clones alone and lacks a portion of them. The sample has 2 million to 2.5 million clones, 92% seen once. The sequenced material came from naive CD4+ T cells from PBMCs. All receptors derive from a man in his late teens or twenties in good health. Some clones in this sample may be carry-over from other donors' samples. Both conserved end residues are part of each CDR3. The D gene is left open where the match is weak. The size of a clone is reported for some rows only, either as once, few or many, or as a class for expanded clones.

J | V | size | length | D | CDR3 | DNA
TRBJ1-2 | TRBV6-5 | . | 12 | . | CASSSIRAGYTF | TGTGCCAGCAGTTCCATCAGGGCTGGCTACACCTTC
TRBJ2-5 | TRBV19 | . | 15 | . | CASSIVGQGGETQYF | TGTGCCAGTAGTATCGTGGGCCAGGGCGGAGAGACCCAGTACTTC
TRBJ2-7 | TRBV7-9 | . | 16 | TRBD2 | CASSPPTSGRAYEQYF | TGTGCCAGCAGCCCCCCGACTAGCGGGAGGGCTTACGAGCAGTACTTC
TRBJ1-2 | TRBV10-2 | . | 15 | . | CASSEGGLGYYGYTF | TGCGCCAGCAGTGAGGGGGGGCTGGGTTACTATGGCTACACCTTC
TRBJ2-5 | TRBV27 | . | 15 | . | CASRSDTGTAATQYF | TGTGCCAGCAGAAGCGATACCGGGACGGCGGCGACCCAGTACTTC
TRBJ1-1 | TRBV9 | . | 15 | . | CASSVGWGLNTEAFF | TGTGCCAGCAGCGTAGGATGGGGCTTGAACACTGAAGCTTTCTTT
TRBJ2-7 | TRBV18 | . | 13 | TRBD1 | CASSRQGTYEQYF | TGTGCCAGCTCCCGACAGGGGACCTACGAGCAGTACTTC
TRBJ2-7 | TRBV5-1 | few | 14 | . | CASSTAGRSYEQYF | TGCGCCAGCAGCACAGCGGGCCGCTCCTACGAGCAGTACTTC
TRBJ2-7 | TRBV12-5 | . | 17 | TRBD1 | CASGLTTGTGGGYEQYF | TGTGCTAGTGGTTTGACCACCGGGACAGGGGGAGGCTACGAGCAGTACTTC
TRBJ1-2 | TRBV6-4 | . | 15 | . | CASRATGSVGYGYTF | TGTGCCAGCAGAGCAACAGGGAGTGTTGGCTATGGCTACACCTTC
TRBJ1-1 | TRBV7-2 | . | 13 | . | CASSLSPRTEAFF | TGTGCCAGCAGCTTATCCCCGAGAACTGAAGCTTTCTTT
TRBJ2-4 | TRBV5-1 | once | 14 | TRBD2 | CASSGGSSKNIQYF | TGCGCCAGCAGCGGCGGGAGTAGCAAAAACATTCAGTACTTC
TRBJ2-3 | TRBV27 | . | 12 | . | CASRKQGGGRYF | TGTGCCAGCAGAAAACAGGGCGGAGGCCGGTATTTT
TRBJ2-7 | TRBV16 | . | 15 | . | CASSPPGGEPYEQYF | TGTGCCAGCAGCCCCCCAGGGGGGGAGCCCTACGAGCAGTACTTC
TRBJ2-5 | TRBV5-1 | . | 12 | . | CASRREHETQYF | TGCGCCAGCAGAAGGGAGCACGAGACCCAGTACTTC
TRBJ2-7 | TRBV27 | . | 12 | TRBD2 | CASSPSGRGQYF | TGTGCCAGCAGTCCCAGCGGGAGAGGGCAGTACTTC
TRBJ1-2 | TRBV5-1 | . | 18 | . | CASSAGRRDGTFSRGYTF | TGCGCCAGCAGCGCCGGACGGCGGGACGGCACTTTTTCTCGTGGCTACACCTTC
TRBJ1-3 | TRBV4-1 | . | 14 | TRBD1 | CASSSGQGGNTIYF | TGCGCCAGCAGCTCTGGACAGGGTGGTAACACCATATATTTT
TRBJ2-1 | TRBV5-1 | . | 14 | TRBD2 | CASSLGAGNNEQFF | TGCGCCAGCAGCTTGGGAGCGGGAAATAATGAGCAGTTCTTC
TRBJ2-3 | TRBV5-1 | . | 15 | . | CASSLAGGGADTQYF | TGCGCCAGCAGCTTGGCCGGGGGTGGCGCAGATACGCAGTATTTT
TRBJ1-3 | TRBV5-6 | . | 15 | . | CASSLDRISGNTIYF | TGTGCCAGCAGCTTGGACAGAATCTCTGGAAACACCATATATTTT
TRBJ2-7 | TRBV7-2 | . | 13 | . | CASSPGPKGEQYF | TGTGCCAGCAGCCCGGGACCCAAGGGCGAGCAGTACTTC
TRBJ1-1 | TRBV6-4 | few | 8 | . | CASTEAFF | TGTGCCAGCACTGAAGCTTTCTTT
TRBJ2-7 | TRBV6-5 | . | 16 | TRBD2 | CASSSPGASGLYEQYF | TGTGCCAGCAGTTCTCCCGGGGCTAGCGGCCTATACGAGCAGTACTTC
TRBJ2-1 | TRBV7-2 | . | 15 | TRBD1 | CASSPRGQLYNEQFF | TGTGCCAGCAGCCCTCGGGGACAGCTTTACAATGAGCAGTTCTTC
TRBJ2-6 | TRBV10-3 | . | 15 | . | CAIMRESPGANVLTF | TGTGCCATCATGAGAGAATCCCCTGGGGCCAACGTCCTGACTTTC
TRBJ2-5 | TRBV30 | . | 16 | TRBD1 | CAWTPLPGQGRETQYF | TGTGCCTGGACCCCCCTTCCGGGACAGGGGCGGGAGACCCAGTACTTC
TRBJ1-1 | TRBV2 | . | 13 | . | CASRARDVREAFF | TGTGCCAGCAGAGCCAGGGACGTTCGTGAAGCTTTCTTT
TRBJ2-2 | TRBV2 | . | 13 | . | CASRGSNTGELFF | TGTGCCAGCAGAGGTTCGAACACCGGGGAGCTGTTTTTT
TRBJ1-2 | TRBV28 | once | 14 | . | CATRDSILNYGYTF | TGTGCCACCCGGGACTCTATACTTAACTATGGCTACACCTTC
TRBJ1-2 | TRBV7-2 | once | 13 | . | CASNSFTPYGYTF | TGTGCCAGCAACTCTTTCACACCTTATGGCTACACCTTC
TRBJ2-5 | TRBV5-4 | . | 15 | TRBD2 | CASSFAGGGQETQYF | TGTGCCAGCAGCTTTGCGGGAGGAGGGCAAGAGACCCAGTACTTC
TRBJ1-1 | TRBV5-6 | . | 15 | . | CASSLVPQGNTEAFF | TGTGCCAGCAGCTTGGTTCCTCAGGGGAACACTGAAGCTTTCTTT
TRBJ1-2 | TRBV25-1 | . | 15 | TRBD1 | CASSQPGTGYYGYTF | TGTGCCAGCAGTCAACCCGGGACAGGGTACTATGGCTACACCTTC
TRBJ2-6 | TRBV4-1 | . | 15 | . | CASSHSGLRANVLTF | TGCGCCAGCAGCCATTCAGGCCTCCGGGCCAACGTCCTGACTTTC
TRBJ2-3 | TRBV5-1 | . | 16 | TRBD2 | CASSLVLAGVPDTQYF | TGCGCCAGCAGCTTGGTTCTAGCGGGAGTACCCGATACGCAGTATTTT
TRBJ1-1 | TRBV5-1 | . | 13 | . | CASSLTERYEAFF | TGCGCCAGCAGCTTGACAGAGCGCTATGAAGCTTTCTTT
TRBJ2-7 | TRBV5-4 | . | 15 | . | CASSFGAGDTYEQYF | TGTGCCAGCAGCTTTGGGGCAGGGGATACCTACGAGCAGTACTTC
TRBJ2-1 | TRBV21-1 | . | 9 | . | CASSKDPFF | TGTGCCAGCAGCAAAGATCCGTTCTTC
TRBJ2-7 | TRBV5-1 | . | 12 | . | CASRQPGSEQYF | TGCGCCAGCCGGCAACCAGGCTCCGAGCAGTACTTC
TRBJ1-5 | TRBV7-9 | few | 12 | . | CASSFRMQPQHF | TGTGCCAGCAGCTTTCGTATGCAGCCCCAGCATTTT
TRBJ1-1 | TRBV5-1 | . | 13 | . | CASSLAGSSEAFF | TGCGCCAGCAGCTTGGCCGGGAGCTCCGAGGCTTTCTTT
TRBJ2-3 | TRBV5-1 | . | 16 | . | CASSSYLIAQGDTQYF | TGCGCCAGCAGCTCTTACCTTATTGCCCAAGGAGATACGCAGTATTTT
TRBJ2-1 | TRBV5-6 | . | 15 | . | CASSYRVAEYNEQFF | TGTGCCAGCAGCTACCGAGTAGCGGAGTACAATGAGCAGTTCTTC
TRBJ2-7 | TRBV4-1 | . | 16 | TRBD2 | CASSQVAAGLSYEQYF | TGCGCCAGCAGCCAAGTCGCAGCGGGACTCTCCTACGAGCAGTACTTC
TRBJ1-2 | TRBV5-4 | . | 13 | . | CASTPGSHYGYTF | TGTGCCAGCACCCCAGGGTCCCACTATGGCTACACCTTC
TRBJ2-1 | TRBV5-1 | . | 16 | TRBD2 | CASGPGGAGSYNEQFF | TGCGCCAGCGGGCCGGGAGGAGCGGGTTCCTACAATGAGCAGTTCTTC
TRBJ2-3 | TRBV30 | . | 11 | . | CAWSFIDTQYF | TGTGCCTGGAGTTTCATCGATACGCAGTATTTT
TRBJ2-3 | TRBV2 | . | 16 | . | CASSENGGPSTDTQYF | TGTGCCAGCAGTGAGAATGGCGGCCCTAGCACAGATACGCAGTATTTT
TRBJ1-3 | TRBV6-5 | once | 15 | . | CASSYAREGGNTIYF | TGTGCCAGCAGTTACGCCAGGGAGGGTGGAAACACCATATATTTT
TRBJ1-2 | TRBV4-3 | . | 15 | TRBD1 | CASSQDWEQGDGYTF | TGCGCCAGCAGCCAAGATTGGGAGCAGGGGGATGGCTACACCTTC
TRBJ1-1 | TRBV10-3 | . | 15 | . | CAIRSDWERNTEAFF | TGTGCCATCAGGAGTGATTGGGAAAGGAACACTGAAGCTTTCTTT
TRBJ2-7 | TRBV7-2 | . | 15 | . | CASTTLGAFTYEQYF | TGTGCCAGCACCACCCTGGGGGCATTCACCTACGAGCAGTACTTC
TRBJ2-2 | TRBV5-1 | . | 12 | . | CASSLESGELFF | TGCGCCAGCAGCTTGGAGAGCGGGGAGCTGTTTTTT
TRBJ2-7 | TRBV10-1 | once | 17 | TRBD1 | CASPPTPQGVAADEQYF | TGCGCCAGCCCTCCCACCCCTCAGGGGGTTGCGGCGGACGAGCAGTACTTC
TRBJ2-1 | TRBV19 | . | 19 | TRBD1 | CASSPTSGQAHLAGWEQFF | TGTGCCAGTAGCCCTACTTCAGGACAGGCGCACCTTGCCGGGTGGGAGCAGTTCTTC
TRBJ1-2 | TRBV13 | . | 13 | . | CASTNPSGYGYTF | TGTGCCAGCACCAATCCATCCGGTTATGGCTACACCTTC
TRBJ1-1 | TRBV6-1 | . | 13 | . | CASSELTLGEAFF | TGTGCCAGCAGTGAGCTCACTCTAGGTGAAGCTTTCTTT